These T cell receptor beta chains were read from a single sample in a study of cytomegalovirus exposure and HLA in healthy donors. Produced via immunoSEQ multiplex PCR; TCRdb's table is partial and in-frame only. The table shows over 150,000 clones, with about 88% occurring only once. Sequenced sample: PBMCs. The receptors originated from a young man in good health and CMV-seropositive. Each CDR3 is given with its conserved first and last residue. D genes are given only for firm matches. A clone size is listed for some rows: how often the clone was seen (once, few, many), or a class if it is expanded.

TRBJ2-3 | TRBV6-5 | . | . | TGTGCCAGCGGTTCTAAGCGGAGCACAGATACGCAGTATTTT | CASGSKRSTDTQYF
TRBJ1-1 | TRBV7-6 | . | . | TGTGCCAGCAGCTTGTACGGGGGAGGGAACACTGAAGCTTTCTTT | CASSLYGGGNTEAFF
TRBJ2-7 | TRBV18 | TRBD2 | . | TGTGCCAGCTCACCAGTTGGGACTAGCTCCTACGAGCAGTACTTC | CASSPVGTSSYEQYF
TRBJ2-2 | TRBV7-2 | TRBD1 | . | TGTGCCAGCAGCCGTAGACAGGGCTCCGGGGAGCTGTTTTTT | CASSRRQGSGELFF
TRBJ1-4 | TRBV6-5 | TRBD1 | few | TGTGCCAGCAGTTATTCCGGGACAGGTGACTTAAAACTGTTTTTT | CASSYSGTGDLKLFF
TRBJ1-1 | TRBV19 | TRBD1 | . | TGTGCCAGTAGTGACCCCCGGGACAGGGAAGAAGGTGCTTTCTTT | CASSDPRDREEGAFF
TRBJ2-6 | TRBV27 | . | . | TGTGCCAGCAAAGGACTACCCCCTACCCTCTCTGGGGCCAACGTCCTGACTTTC | CASKGLPPTLSGANVLTF
TRBJ2-5 | TRBV5-4 | TRBD2 | . | TGTGCCAGCAGCTGGGGCCGGACTAGCGGGAGGTTAACCCAGTACTTC | CASSWGRTSGRLTQYF
TRBJ1-5 | TRBV19 | . | . | TGTGCCAGTAGTCTCAGGGATGGCAATCAGCCCCAGCATTTT | CASSLRDGNQPQHF
TRBJ1-1 | TRBV7-8 | . | . | TGTGCCAGCAGCTTAGACAGGGCCGGAGAAACTGAAGCTTTCTTT | CASSLDRAGETEAFF
TRBJ1-2 | TRBV6-1 | . | . | TGTGCCAGCAGTGAGGGGAGGGCTCTCTATGGCTACACCTTC | CASSEGRALYGYTF
TRBJ1-2 | TRBV5-1 | . | . | TGCGCCAGCAGCTTGGGGGCGGGAAGCTACACCTTC | CASSLGAGSYTF
TRBJ1-5 | TRBV4-1 | . | . | TGCGCCAGCAGCCAACTGTTATTGGCCTCCCAGCATTTT | CASSQLLLASQHF
TRBJ2-4 | TRBV6-1 | TRBD2 | . | TGTGCCAGCAGTTCCGGGGGGGTCAAAAACATTCAGTACTTC | CASSSGGVKNIQYF
TRBJ2-5 | TRBV5-1 | . | . | TGCGCCAGCAGCTCGACATACCGCCAAGAGACCCAGTACTTC | CASSSTYRQETQYF
TRBJ2-1 | TRBV18 | TRBD2 | . | TGTGCCAGCTCACTTGGACTAGCGGGAGGACCCAATGAGCAGTTCTTC | CASSLGLAGGPNEQFF
TRBJ1-4 | TRBV7-9 | . | . | TGTGCCAGCAGCTCTAGCGAAGGAGATCAACTGTTTTTT | CASSSSEGDQLFF
TRBJ2-7 | TRBV21-1 | . | . | TGTGCCAGCAGCAGAAGGGGGCTAGCGGGAGGGCTTCCCTCCTACGAGCAGTACTTC | CASSRRGLAGGLPSYEQYF
TRBJ2-1 | TRBV5-1 | TRBD2 | . | TGCGCCAGCAGCTTGGCTCGGACTAGCGGGAGTTACAATGAGCAGTTCTTC | CASSLARTSGSYNEQFF
TRBJ2-3 | TRBV9 | TRBD1 | . | TGTGCCAGCAGCGGGAGACAGGGGGCCACCACAGATACGCAGTATTTT | CASSGRQGATTDTQYF
TRBJ2-2 | TRBV19 | . | . | TGTGCCAGTAGCACCCAGCACGGGAGTGTAATCACCGGGGAGCTGTTTTTT | CASSTQHGSVITGELFF
TRBJ1-1 | TRBV6-4 | . | . | TGTGCCAGCAGTTACCAGGCAGTTGGGTATGAAGCTTTCTTT | CASSYQAVGYEAFF
TRBJ2-1 | TRBV5-5 | TRBD2 | . | TGTGCCAGCAGCTTACTAGCGGGAGGCTACAATGAGCAGTTCTTC | CASSLLAGGYNEQFF
TRBJ2-1 | TRBV6-5 | . | . | TGTGCCAGCAGTTACCTCCGCGGTAGCTCCTACAATGAGCAGTTCTTC | CASSYLRGSSYNEQFF
TRBJ1-1 | TRBV7-9 | . | . | TGTGCCAGCAGCTCGGGCTCGGGGGCTTTCTTT | CASSSGSGAFF
TRBJ2-5 | TRBV7-2 | . | . | TGTGCCAGCAGCTTAGCTGGAGTGTATGCAGGGAAGGAGACCCAGTACTTC | CASSLAGVYAGKETQYF
TRBJ2-5 | TRBV5-4 | TRBD2 | . | TGTGCCAGCAGCTTGGGAATAGGGACTAGCGGGCAAGAGACCCAGTACTTC | CASSLGIGTSGQETQYF
TRBJ2-7 | TRBV7-2 | TRBD1 | many | TGTGCCAGCAGCTTAGCAGGGGGCTTTAACGAGCAGTACTTC | CASSLAGGFNEQYF